A single sample gave rise to the 14 T cell receptor beta chains below, sequenced in a study of T cell responses to AZD1222 COVID-19 vaccine. TCRdb keeps only in-frame clones here, not all; method: immunoSEQ multiplex PCR. The profile shows under 200,000 clones, about nine tenths of them singletons. The source was peripheral blood, collected on day 0 of AZD1222 vaccination. These receptor sequences come from an adult in good health.

The chain carries TRBV7-2 and TRBJ2-6; D may be TRBD1 (6 bases). Trimming pared 5 bases from V and 3 bases from J, leaving 11 bases between. This CDR3 comprises 15 residues. Germline CDR1 and CDR2: SGHTA and FQGNSA. The CDR3 region is CASSPQGNGANVLTF. CDR3 nucleotides: TGTGCCAGCAGCCCACAGGGTAATGGGGCCAACGTCCTGACTTTC.

In DNA, the CDR3 is TGTGCCAGCACCCCCTTGGGGCGGAGGCAAGAGACCCAGTACTTC. It codes for CASTPLGRRQETQYF. The J gene is TRBJ2-5, the V gene TRBV27, with D perhaps TRBD1 or TRBD2 (5 bases each). The germline CDR1 and CDR2 sequences are MNHEY and SMNVEV (reference sequence). This CDR3 region has 15 residues. Trimming took 7 bases from V and 2 from J, leaving 17 bases between them.

This chain connects TRBV4-3 to TRBJ2-1; 7 positions match TRBD1. V shed 0 bases and J 4 bases; nucleotides not matched to a gene: 6. Germline-derived CDR1 and CDR2 are LGHNA and YSLEER. CDR3 length equals 16 residues. The CDR3 DNA follows: TGCGCCAGCAGCCAAGATACAGGGGCTAGGTACAATGAGCAGTTCTTC. Protein: CASSQDTGARYNEQFF.

The genes are TRBV9 and TRBJ2-3; TRBD2 aligns across 7 bases. Unmatched junction bases numbered 8, after V lost 4 bases and J lost 0 bases. Germline lookup yields CDR1 SGDLS and CDR2 YYNGEE. The CDR3 contains 16 residues. Here the CDR3 reads CASSPGGAGSTDTQYF. The DNA for the CDR3 is TGTGCCAGCAGCCCCGGGGGAGCGGGGAGCACAGATACGCAGTATTTT. Full variable domain (missing parts from reference TRBV9 and TRBJ2-3): DSGVTQTPKHLITATGQRVTLRCSPRSGDLSVYWYQQSLDQGLQFLIQYYNGEERAKGNILERFSAQQFPDLHSELNLSSLELGDSALYFCASSPGGAGSTDTQYFGPGTRLTVL.

This rearrangement joins TRBV2 to TRBJ1-5, with D possibly being TRBD1 (6 bases). The ends were cut back, 6 bases at V and 3 bases at J, with 12 bases in the middle. CDR1 is SNHLY, CDR2 FYNNEI, per germline. The CDR3 runs 14 residues. The CDR3 is CASRTGLVNQPQHF. CDR3 DNA sequence: TGTGCCAGCAGGACAGGACTGGTCAATCAGCCCCAGCATTTT.

The rearrangement joins TRBV29-1 to TRBJ1-2; D perhaps matches TRBD1 (6 bases). V was clipped by 5 bases and J by 8 bases, with 12 bases between them. Germline CDR1 reads SQVTM; CDR2 reads ANQGSEA. The CDR3 consists of 11 residues. The CDR3 DNA is TGCAGCGTTCAATCAGGGGACGGCTACACCTTC. This codes for CSVQSGDGYTF.

The chain carries TRBV2 and TRBJ1-6, with D unclear. The germline V gene encodes CDR1 SNHLY and CDR2 FYNNEI. Trimming shortened V by 6 bases and J by 0 bases, and 12 bases separated the two germline ends. The CDR3 is 16 residues long. CDR3 DNA sequence: TGTGCCAGCAGGGCACGGGAGAGCTCCTATAATTCACCCCTCCACTTT. This sequence encodes CASRARESSYNSPLHF.

V usage is TRBV6-5 and J usage is TRBJ1-1; 9 bases match TRBD1. The CDR3 has 13 amino acids. CDR1 and CDR2 from the germline V gene are MNHEY and SVGAGI. With V trimmed by 8 bases and J by 3 bases, 4 bases remained unmatched. The CDR3 here is CASERDRDTEAFF. The CDR3, as DNA: TGTGCCAGCGAACGGGACAGGGACACTGAAGCTTTCTTT.

The rearrangement joins TRBV10-3 to TRBJ1-1; no clear D gene. The CDR3 sequence is 11 residues long. With 10 bases removed from V and 4 bases from J, the gap between germline ends came to 10 bases. Germline CDR1 and CDR2: ENHRY and SYGVKD. DNA for the CDR3: TGTGCCACCGAGGAGGGCACTGAAGCTTTCTTT. It specifies CATEEGTEAFF.

V gene TRBV27 combines with J gene TRBJ2-5; D is unresolved. The CDR3 totals 15 residues. V was trimmed by 5 bases and J by 4 bases, leaving 17 bases between them. The V gene's germline CDR1 is MNHEY and CDR2 SMNVEV (reference sequence). CDR3 bases: TGTGCCAGCAGTCAGACCGGACCGAGACGAGAGACCCAGTACTTC. This codes for CASSQTGPRRETQYF.

In its sample, this clone was seen once. The gene calls are TRBV28 and TRBJ1-2, with a weak D call TRBD1 (6 bases). The length of the CDR3 is 14 residues. Trimming left V 6 bases short and J 9 bases short, with 20 bases between. The germline V gene has CDR1 MDHEN and CDR2 SYDVKM. CDR3 nucleotide sequence: TGTGCCAGCAGGACGCTGGGGGGGCAATTGAGCTACACCTTC. It yields the protein CASRTLGGQLSYTF.

The chain employs TRBV5-4 and TRBJ2-5; perhaps TRBD2 as D (7 bases). Germline loops: CDR1 SGHNT, CDR2 YYREEE (reference sequence). The CDR3 loop spans 14 amino acids. The ends were cut back, 5 bases at V and 4 bases at J, with 15 bases in the middle. CDR3 bases: TGTGCCAGCAGGCGAACAGGGAGGGGAGAGACCCAGTACTTC. Translation gives CASRRTGRGETQYF.

This chain links TRBV30 with TRBJ2-5; D gene unclear. Germline CDR1 GTSNPN, CDR2 SVGIG (reference sequence). This CDR3 is 13 amino acids long. Trimming took 3 bases from V and 4 from J, leaving 12 bases between them. The CDR3 sequence is CAWSPRGGETQYF. CDR3 sequence (DNA): TGTGCCTGGAGCCCCCGTGGTGGAGAGACCCAGTACTTC.

The CDR3 DNA sequence: TGTGCCAGCAGTTACCCCGGACAACCCGTGAACACTGAAGCTTTCTTT. This gives the protein CASSYPGQPVNTEAFF. The rearrangement joins TRBV6-5 to TRBJ1-1; perhaps TRBD1 as D (5 bases). The ends were cut back, 2 bases at V and 0 bases at J, with 13 bases in the middle. The CDR3 consists of 16 residues. CDR1 and CDR2 from the germline V gene are MNHEY and SVGAGI.